This is a list of T cell receptor beta chains from one sample in a study of cytomegalovirus exposure and HLA in healthy donors. Some clones are missing from TCRdb's copy, which holds only in-frame ones; the method was immunoSEQ multiplex PCR. Of under 200,000 clones in the sample, 79% were seen once. Sequencing input: PBMCs. The receptors stem from a woman between 40 and 55 years old in good health and CMV-seronegative. Each CDR3 is given with its conserved first and last residue. The D gene is left open where the match is weak. Size is stated for part of the rows, as once, few or many counts, or as a class when the clone is expanded.

v_gene: TRBV6-5
j_gene: TRBJ2-5
d_gene: TRBD1
abundance: -
CDR3nt: TGTGCCAGCAGCCAGGGGGACGACAGGGCAGAGACCCAGTACTTC
CDR3aa: CASSQGDDRAETQYF

v_gene: TRBV30
j_gene: TRBJ1-2
d_gene: -
abundance: -
CDR3nt: TGTGCCTGGAGTGTCCGGGGTGGGTATGGCTACACCTTC
CDR3aa: CAWSVRGGYGYTF

v_gene: TRBV7-9
j_gene: TRBJ2-3
d_gene: TRBD1
abundance: once
CDR3nt: TGTGCCAGCAGCTTACTCTCAGGGGGAAGTAGGGATACGCAGTATTTT
CDR3aa: CASSLLSGGSRDTQYF

v_gene: TRBV4-3
j_gene: TRBJ2-1
d_gene: TRBD2
abundance: -
CDR3nt: TGCGCCAGCAGCCAACAGACTAGCGGCTCCTACAATGAGCAGTTCTTC
CDR3aa: CASSQQTSGSYNEQFF

v_gene: TRBV19
j_gene: TRBJ1-2
d_gene: TRBD1
abundance: -
CDR3nt: TGTGCCAGTACCGAGGGGGGACAGGGGAGCTATGGCTACACCTTC
CDR3aa: CASTEGGQGSYGYTF

v_gene: TRBV28
j_gene: TRBJ2-7
d_gene: TRBD1
abundance: -
CDR3nt: TGTGCCAGCAGACCCCGGGACAGGGTTTTATCCTACGAGCAGTACTTC
CDR3aa: CASRPRDRVLSYEQYF

v_gene: TRBV19
j_gene: TRBJ2-5
d_gene: TRBD2
abundance: -
CDR3nt: TGTGCCAGTAGTGTATCTAGCGGGGGGCCTGAGACCCAGTACTTC
CDR3aa: CASSVSSGGPETQYF

v_gene: TRBV7-2
j_gene: TRBJ2-1
d_gene: TRBD2
abundance: -
CDR3nt: TGTGCCAGCAGCTTACGACTAGCTGGGAACAATGAGCAGTTCTTC
CDR3aa: CASSLRLAGNNEQFF

v_gene: TRBV7-9
j_gene: TRBJ2-7
d_gene: TRBD1
abundance: -
CDR3nt: TGTGCCAGCAGCTTATTTGACAGGGGCGAGCAGTACTTC
CDR3aa: CASSLFDRGEQYF

v_gene: TRBV9
j_gene: TRBJ2-1
d_gene: -
abundance: once
CDR3nt: TGTGCCAGCAGCATACAGAGCTCCTACAATGAGCAGTTCTTC
CDR3aa: CASSIQSSYNEQFF

v_gene: TRBV5-1
j_gene: TRBJ2-1
d_gene: -
abundance: -
CDR3nt: TGCGCCAGCAGCTCCTCACCGGGACAAGGGTCCTACAATGAGCAGTTCTTC
CDR3aa: CASSSSPGQGSYNEQFF

v_gene: TRBV5-4
j_gene: TRBJ1-5
d_gene: -
abundance: -
CDR3nt: TGTGCCAGCAGCTTGGATCGCCTAGGACCCCAGCATTTT
CDR3aa: CASSLDRLGPQHF

v_gene: TRBV13
j_gene: TRBJ2-2
d_gene: TRBD2
abundance: once
CDR3nt: TGTGCCAGCGGGACTAGCGGGAGGGCCACCGGGGAGCTGTTTTTT
CDR3aa: CASGTSGRATGELFF

v_gene: TRBV28
j_gene: TRBJ2-7
d_gene: -
abundance: once
CDR3nt: TGTGCCAGTCTTGCAGGGGGGCAACTTGTCGAGCAGTACTTC
CDR3aa: CASLAGGQLVEQYF

v_gene: TRBV13
j_gene: TRBJ1-2
d_gene: TRBD1
abundance: -
CDR3nt: TGTGCCAGCAGTTCTAGACAGGGATCGTCGGGTTCCTATGGCTACACCTTC
CDR3aa: CASSSRQGSSGSYGYTF

v_gene: TRBV9
j_gene: TRBJ2-7
d_gene: -
abundance: -
CDR3nt: TGTGCCAGCAGCGCCAAACTCACTAGTTTGACCTACGAGCAGTACTTC
CDR3aa: CASSAKLTSLTYEQYF

v_gene: TRBV5-4
j_gene: TRBJ1-1
d_gene: -
abundance: few
CDR3nt: TGTGCCAGCAAGATTGGCGGGACTGAAGCTTTCTTT
CDR3aa: CASKIGGTEAFF

v_gene: TRBV7-9
j_gene: TRBJ2-1
d_gene: TRBD2
abundance: -
CDR3nt: TGTGCCAGCAGCTTATGGGGACTAGCGGGAGGGGGCAATGAGCAGTTCTTC
CDR3aa: CASSLWGLAGGGNEQFF

v_gene: TRBV7-9
j_gene: TRBJ2-1
d_gene: TRBD1
abundance: -
CDR3nt: TGTGCCAGCAGCGGACAGGCTTCCTACAATGAGCAGTTCTTC
CDR3aa: CASSGQASYNEQFF

v_gene: TRBV29-1
j_gene: TRBJ1-1
d_gene: TRBD1
abundance: once
CDR3nt: TGCAGCGTGGGTTACAGGGGAGTGAAGGCTGAAGCTTTCTTT
CDR3aa: CSVGYRGVKAEAFF

v_gene: TRBV10-3
j_gene: TRBJ2-3
d_gene: -
abundance: few
CDR3nt: TGTGCCATCAGTGAGGGGGCGGGGACAGCGAACTCCGATACGCAGTATTTT
CDR3aa: CAISEGAGTANSDTQYF

v_gene: TRBV28
j_gene: TRBJ2-5
d_gene: TRBD2
abundance: -
CDR3nt: TGTGCCAGCAGCCGACTAGCGGGAGTACCAGAGACCCAGTACTTC
CDR3aa: CASSRLAGVPETQYF

v_gene: TRBV27
j_gene: TRBJ2-7
d_gene: -
abundance: -
CDR3nt: TGTGCCAGCAGACCCCTGGCAGGGCCCTACGAGCAGTACTTC
CDR3aa: CASRPLAGPYEQYF

v_gene: TRBV6-1
j_gene: TRBJ1-3
d_gene: TRBD1
abundance: -
CDR3nt: TGTGCCAGCATTCAGGACAGGCCTGGAAACACCATATATTTT
CDR3aa: CASIQDRPGNTIYF

v_gene: TRBV27
j_gene: TRBJ2-2
d_gene: TRBD2
abundance: -
CDR3nt: TGTGCCAGCAGTCCCTCTAGCGGGACGTTCACCGGGGAGCTGTTTTTT
CDR3aa: CASSPSSGTFTGELFF

v_gene: TRBV5-4
j_gene: TRBJ2-3
d_gene: -
abundance: -
CDR3nt: TGTGCCAGCAGCTCCCCGGGGGATACGCAGTATTTT
CDR3aa: CASSSPGDTQYF

v_gene: TRBV2
j_gene: TRBJ1-1
d_gene: TRBD1
abundance: -
CDR3nt: TGTGCCAGCAGTGGTTGGGGACAGGGCGGCACTGAAGCTTTCTTT
CDR3aa: CASSGWGQGGTEAFF

v_gene: TRBV5-4
j_gene: TRBJ1-2
d_gene: TRBD1
abundance: -
CDR3nt: TGTGCCACCCAGGGAAGGGGGCACAGCTATGGCTACACCTTC
CDR3aa: CATQGRGHSYGYTF

v_gene: TRBV5-1
j_gene: TRBJ1-1
d_gene: -
abundance: -
CDR3nt: TGCGCCAGCAGCTTGGAACCACAGGGTAACACTGAAGCTTTCTTT
CDR3aa: CASSLEPQGNTEAFF

v_gene: TRBV13
j_gene: TRBJ1-5
d_gene: -
abundance: -
CDR3nt: TGTGCCAGCAGCTTAGCCTTAGAGGGCAATCAGCCCCAGCATTTT
CDR3aa: CASSLALEGNQPQHF

v_gene: TRBV7-6
j_gene: TRBJ2-1
d_gene: TRBD2
abundance: -
CDR3nt: TGTGCCAGCAGCCGGCGAGGAATAGCGGGGCTAAGCTCCTACAATGAGCAGTTCTTC
CDR3aa: CASSRRGIAGLSSYNEQFF

v_gene: TRBV5-8
j_gene: TRBJ2-5
d_gene: TRBD1
abundance: -
CDR3nt: TGTGCCAGCAGCCAAAGACAGGGGGCTACGAAGACCCAGTACTTC
CDR3aa: CASSQRQGATKTQYF

v_gene: TRBV30
j_gene: TRBJ1-2
d_gene: -
abundance: -
CDR3nt: TGTGCCTGGTCCAGGGTTAACTATGGCTACACCTTC
CDR3aa: CAWSRVNYGYTF

v_gene: TRBV5-1
j_gene: TRBJ2-1
d_gene: -
abundance: -
CDR3nt: TGCGCCAGCAGCTTGGCCAGCGGCTGGTACAATGAGCAGTTCTTC
CDR3aa: CASSLASGWYNEQFF

v_gene: TRBV19
j_gene: TRBJ1-2
d_gene: TRBD1
abundance: -
CDR3nt: TGTGCCAGTAGCCAACTCAGGACAGGGGGCCACTATGGCTACACCTTC
CDR3aa: CASSQLRTGGHYGYTF

v_gene: TRBV13
j_gene: TRBJ2-3
d_gene: TRBD2
abundance: -
CDR3nt: TGTGCCACGCCGGGACTAGCGGGAGACACAGATACGCAGTATTTT
CDR3aa: CATPGLAGDTDTQYF

v_gene: TRBV7-3
j_gene: TRBJ1-3
d_gene: -
abundance: -
CDR3nt: TGTGCCAGCAGCTTAACGAGGCGAGACACCATATATTTT
CDR3aa: CASSLTRRDTIYF

v_gene: TRBV29-1
j_gene: TRBJ2-3
d_gene: TRBD2
abundance: few
CDR3nt: TGCAGCGTTGATCCTAGCGGGCATACGCAGTATTTT
CDR3aa: CSVDPSGHTQYF

v_gene: TRBV9
j_gene: TRBJ2-1
d_gene: TRBD2
abundance: -
CDR3nt: TGTGCCAGCAGCGTATTGGGACTAGCGAGCAATGAGCAGTTCTTC
CDR3aa: CASSVLGLASNEQFF

v_gene: TRBV7-8
j_gene: TRBJ2-1
d_gene: TRBD2
abundance: -
CDR3nt: TGTGCCAGCAGCTTGAGTCTAGCGGCAAACAATGAGCAGTTCTTC
CDR3aa: CASSLSLAANNEQFF

v_gene: TRBV5-1
j_gene: TRBJ2-7
d_gene: -
abundance: -
CDR3nt: TGCGCCAGCAGCTTGGGGGGAATCTATGAGGGCTCCGAGCAGTACTTC
CDR3aa: CASSLGGIYEGSEQYF

v_gene: TRBV7-9
j_gene: TRBJ2-5
d_gene: TRBD2
abundance: -
CDR3nt: TGTGCCAGCACCCCCCGGACTAGCTCGGAGACCCAGTACTTC
CDR3aa: CASTPRTSSETQYF

v_gene: TRBV27
j_gene: TRBJ1-6
d_gene: -
abundance: -
CDR3nt: TGTGCCAGCAGTTTAGGGCGGGTAGCTAATTCACCCCTCCACTTT
CDR3aa: CASSLGRVANSPLHF

v_gene: TRBV6-1
j_gene: TRBJ2-3
d_gene: TRBD1
abundance: once
CDR3nt: TGTGCCAGCGGGGGACAGCCCGTGAGCACAGATACGCAGTATTTT
CDR3aa: CASGGQPVSTDTQYF

v_gene: TRBV7-2
j_gene: TRBJ2-7
d_gene: TRBD2
abundance: -
CDR3nt: TGTGCCAGCAGCTCCAGTAGCGGGGGGGAGGGCGAGCAGTACTTC
CDR3aa: CASSSSSGGEGEQYF